The clone carrying this T cell receptor (beta chain) was found a few times. This sample is part of a study of T cells in Graves' hyperthyroidism and ophthalmopathy. Researchers amplified the TCR beta CDR3 regions from RNA transcripts. The primer set for the first-round RT-PCR of the TCR CDR3 was HTBI. TCRdb re-called the multiplex PCR reads with MiXCR, one entry per CDR3 protein. The sample records roughly 710,000 distinct CDR3 sequences, approximately 40% being singletons. CDR1 SGHTA and CDR2 FQGNSA come from the germline V gene. Deletions cut 6 bases from V and 3 bases from J, with 13 bases between. The CDR3 extends over 14 amino acids.

This chain joins TRBV7-2 and TRBJ2-3; no reliable D call. The TCR was taken from a woman aged 35 to 49 with Graves' hyperthyroidism. Material: blood. CDR3 in amino acids: CASSEGVGTDTQYF. DNA of the CDR3: TGTGCCAGCAGTGAAGGCGTGGGGACAGATACGCAGTATTTT.